The 9 T cell receptor beta chains below were found in one sample sequenced in a study of identical twins (dated by TCRdb to about 2016). Libraries were made using 5' RACE. TCRdb shows the sequencer as Illumina HiSeq 2000. The public reads were quality trimmed at Q25 with fastp and then assembled into clones with MiXCR by TCRdb, keeping productive beta chains. Records with the same CDR3 protein are collapsed into one entry carrying the most frequent genes and DNA. The sample has 640,000 or so distinct CDR3 sequences on record, around 5.7% of them singletons. The leading ten clones occupy roughly 2% of the sample. The sample consisted of naive T cells sorted from blood. The cell subset or site label, read with the paper, signifies: cells isolated with a human naive T-cell isolation kit. These TCRs come from a man between 18 and 35 years old in good health.

This clonotype was seen only a few times. The gene calls are TRBV20-1 and TRBJ2-7; TRBD2 matches at 12 bases. J was trimmed by 3 bases and V by 0 bases; bases with no gene match: 3. The length of the CDR3 is 15 residues. The germline gives CDR1 DFQATT, CDR2 SNEGSKA (reference sequence). The CDR3 sequence: CSARDRTSGNYEQYF. CDR3 DNA: TGCAGTGCTAGAGACCGGACTAGCGGGAACTACGAGCAGTACTTC.

This clonotype was counted a few times. The V and J genes are TRBV19 and TRBJ2-7; D is uncertain. Germline loops: CDR1 LNHDA, CDR2 SQIVND (reference sequence). V lost 10 bases and J 6 bases, leaving 13 bases between the germline ends. CDR3 length equals 11 residues. The CDR3 region has the DNA TGTGCCACTTCCTTTGGCCCCGAGCAGTACGTC. Translated: CATSFGPEQYV.

In its sample, this clonotype was seen once. This chain links TRBV6-2 or TRBV6-3 with TRBJ2-6, with D possibly matching TRBD2 (6 bases). The V gene's germline CDR1 is MNHEY and CDR2 SVGEGT. This CDR3 comprises 15 residues. V was trimmed by 7 bases and J by 2 bases, leaving 12 bases between them. The CDR3 bases are TGTGCCAGCACCCGATCGGGAGCTGGGGCCAACGTCCTGACTTTC. The encoded protein is CASTRSGAGANVLTF.

This clonotype was seen more than once but under ten times. The V and J genes are TRBV2 and TRBJ2-2, with D perhaps assigned TRBD1 or TRBD2 (5 bases each). The CDR3 extends over 15 amino acids. Trimming took 6 bases from V and 4 from J, leaving 15 bases between them. Germline V gives CDR1 SNHLY, CDR2 FYNNEI. In DNA, the CDR3 is TGTGCCAGCAGAACCCCGGGACGGAGCACCGGGGAGCTGTTTTTT. This encodes CASRTPGRSTGELFF.

This clonotype was seen ten or more times. The V gene is TRBV29-1, the J gene TRBJ2-1; TRBD2 matches at 11 bases. The CDR3 runs 16 residues. Germline V gives CDR1 SQVTM, CDR2 ANQGSEA. Trimming removed 1 base from V and 7 bases from J; junction bases left unmatched: 9. CDR3 coding DNA: TGCAGCGTTGAAGGGTCTTTAGCGGGAGGGCCGAATGAGCAGTTCTTC. Its translation is CSVEGSLAGGPNEQFF.

The chain has TRBV2 and TRBJ2-1, with 7 bases that match TRBD1. Germline assignment: CDR1 SNHLY and CDR2 FYNNEI. Trimming at V came to 10 bases and at J to 6 bases, leaving 9 bases not matched to a gene. The CDR3 has 13 residues. CDR3 sequence reads: CAIQTGSGNEQFF. The CDR3 bases are TGTGCCATCCAGACAGGGTCGGGCAATGAGCAGTTCTTC.

This clonotype was picked up many times. The genes are TRBV20-1 and TRBJ1-2; 10 bases agree with TRBD1. Germline V gene data show CDR1 as DFQATT and CDR2 as SNEGSKA (reference sequence). The CDR3 covers 15 residues. Trimming removed 0 bases from V and 8 bases from J; junction bases left unmatched: 9. The CDR3 DNA sequence: TGCAGTGCTAGAGATCCTGGGACAGGGGTGACGGGCTACACCTTC. This translates into CSARDPGTGVTGYTF.

The table lists this clonotype with many counts. The DNA for the CDR3 is TGCAGTGCTATTGCCAGCTCCTACGAGCAGTACTTC. The encoded protein is CSAIASSYEQYF. The genes are TRBV20-1 and TRBJ2-7; D is unresolved. V was trimmed by 4 bases and J by 0 bases, leaving 7 bases between them. Germline CDR1 is DFQATT and CDR2 is SNEGSKA (reference sequence). The CDR3 covers 12 residues.

This clonotype was recorded at least ten times. The gene calls are TRBV10-3 and TRBJ2-7, with no clear D. The CDR3 runs to 12 residues. V was shortened by 2 bases and J by 6 bases, with 8 bases between the two germline ends. Germline CDR1 and CDR2: ENHRY and SYGVKD. CDR3 residues: CAISEGSAEQYF. The CDR3, as DNA: TGTGCCATCAGTGAGGGCTCTGCCGAGCAGTACTTC.